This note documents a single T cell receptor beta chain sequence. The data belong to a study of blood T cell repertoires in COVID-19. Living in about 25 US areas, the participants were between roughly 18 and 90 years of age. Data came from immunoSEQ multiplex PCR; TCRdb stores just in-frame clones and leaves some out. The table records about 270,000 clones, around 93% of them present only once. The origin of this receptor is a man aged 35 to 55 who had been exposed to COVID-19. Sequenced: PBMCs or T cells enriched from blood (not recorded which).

CDR3 sequence reads: CASSLGDRGTYNEQFF. The DNA of the CDR3 is TGCGCCAGCAGCCTGGGGGACAGGGGGACCTACAATGAGCAGTTCTTC. J is TRBJ2-1 and V is TRBV5-1; TRBD1 aligns across 11 bases. V lost 4 bases, J lost 2 bases, and 5 bases stayed unmatched. This CDR3 is 16 amino acids long. Germline V gene data show CDR1 as SGHRS and CDR2 as YFSETQ.